This T cell receptor beta chain appears in the sequencing data of a study of blood T cell repertoires in COVID-19. Participant reports of clinical history set cohort assignment. Profiling relied on immunoSEQ multiplex PCR, and the TCRdb table lists in-frame clones only, not all of them. The sample contains approximately 390,000 clones, around nine tenths of which appear only once. The TCR was taken from a woman between 50 and 59 years old who had recovered from COVID-19. The sequencing input was PBMCs or T cells enriched from blood (not recorded which).

Here the CDR3 DNA reads TGTGCCAGCAGTTTTAACATGAACACTGAAGCTTTCTTT. This sequence encodes CASSFNMNTEAFF. The V gene is TRBV12-3 or TRBV12-4, the J gene TRBJ1-1; D ambiguous. The CDR3 has 13 amino acids. Trimming removed 3 bases at V and 0 bases at J, with 5 bases between.